A single count supports the clone carrying this T cell receptor beta chain. The antigen remains unidentified. Unique-molecular-identifier-tagged TCR beta cDNA libraries were used. TCRdb re-derived calls from the PCR reads in MiXCR, one entry per CDR3 protein. The data hold 820,000 or so distinct CDR3 sequences, with roughly 50% observed a single time. These data originate in a study of post-analysis software for immune sequencing data. This CDR3 is built from 17 residues. Trimming left V 5 bases short and J 6 bases short, with 24 bases between. Germline V gives CDR1 SEHNR, CDR2 FQNEAQ (reference sequence). General study findings and limits: Multiple sclerosis patients had significantly lower normalized Chao1 diversity than controls. Roughly five TRBV segments appeared more often in patients than in controls, and TRBV5-6, TRBV5-1 and TRBV20-1 were among these.

Sequencing was carried out using blood. The V and J genes are TRBV7-9 and TRBJ2-3; tentatively, D is TRBD1 (6 bases). The TCR comes from a girl aged 5 to 17 with multiple sclerosis. CDR3: CASSPRTRQDHRDTQYF. The CDR3 nucleotides read TGTGCCAGCAGCCCCCGGACCCGACAGGACCACAGGGATACGCAGTATTTT. Drawing the rest from reference TRBV7-9 and TRBJ2-3, the complete variable domain is DTGVSQNPRHKITKRGQNVTFRCDPISEHNRLYWYRQTLGQGPEFLTYFQNEAQLEKSRLLSDRFSAERPKGSFSTLEIQRTEQGDSAMYLCASSPRTRQDHRDTQYFGPGTRLTVL.